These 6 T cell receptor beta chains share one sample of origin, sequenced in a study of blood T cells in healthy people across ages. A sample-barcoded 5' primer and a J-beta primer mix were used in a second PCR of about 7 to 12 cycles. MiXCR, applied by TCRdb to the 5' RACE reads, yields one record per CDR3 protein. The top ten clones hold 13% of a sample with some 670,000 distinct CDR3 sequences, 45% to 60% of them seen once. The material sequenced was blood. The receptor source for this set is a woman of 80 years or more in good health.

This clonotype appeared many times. The CDR3 region is CASSGSKGPLHF. In nucleotides, the CDR3 is TGTGCCAGCAGCGGATCCAAGGGACCCCTCCACTTT. V usage is TRBV7-9 and J usage is TRBJ1-6; D is uncertain. The CDR3 contains 12 residues. CDR1 is SEHNR and CDR2 is FQNEAQ in the germline V gene (reference sequence). The V gene lost 5 bases and the J gene lost 12 bases, with 11 bases spanning the gap.

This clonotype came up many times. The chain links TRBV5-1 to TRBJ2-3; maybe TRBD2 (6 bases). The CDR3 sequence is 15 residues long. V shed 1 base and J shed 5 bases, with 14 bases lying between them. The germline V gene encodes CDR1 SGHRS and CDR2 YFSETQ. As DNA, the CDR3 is TGCGCCAGCAGCTTGTCGGGACTCCGAATAGATACGCAGTATTTT. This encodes CASSLSGLRIDTQYF.

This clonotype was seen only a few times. DNA of the CDR3: TGTGCCAGCTCAGGAGGCACTCTTAGTGCAGATACGCAGTATTTT. Translated, it gives CASSGGTLSADTQYF. V gene TRBV2 combines with J gene TRBJ2-3; the D gene is possibly TRBD2 (5 bases). From germline, CDR1 is SNHLY and CDR2 FYNNEI. Between the trimmed V and J ends, which lost 8 bases and 4 bases, there was a span of 19 bases. CDR3 length equals 15 residues.

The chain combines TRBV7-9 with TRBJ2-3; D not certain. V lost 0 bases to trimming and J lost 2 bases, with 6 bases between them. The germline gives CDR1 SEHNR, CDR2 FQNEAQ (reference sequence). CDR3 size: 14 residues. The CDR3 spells CASSLAQDTDTQYF. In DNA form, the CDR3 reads TGTGCCAGCAGCTTAGCGCAGGACACAGATACGCAGTATTTT.

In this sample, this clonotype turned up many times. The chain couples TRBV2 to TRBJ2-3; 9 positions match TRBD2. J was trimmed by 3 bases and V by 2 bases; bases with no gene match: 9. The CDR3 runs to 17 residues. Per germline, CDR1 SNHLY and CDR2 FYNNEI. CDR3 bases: TGTGCCAGCAGTGAAAGAGCGGGGGGCTTTACGACAGATACGCAGTATTTT. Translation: CASSERAGGFTTDTQYF.

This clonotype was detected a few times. The CDR3 is CSAGLARGTGELFF. The CDR3 DNA reads TGCAGTGCTGGGTTGGCGCGGGGGACCGGGGAGCTGTTTTTT. This chain joins TRBV20-1 and TRBJ2-2; 7 bases line up with TRBD2. Unmatched junction bases numbered 8, after V lost 5 bases and J lost 5 bases. Germline V gives CDR1 DFQATT, CDR2 SNEGSKA (reference sequence). The CDR3 spans 14 residues.